Reported below is one TCR beta chain. Produced via immunoSEQ multiplex PCR; TCRdb's table is partial and in-frame only. The table records 250,000 to 350,000 clones, more than 70% of them present only once. This entry belongs to a study of blood T cell repertoires in COVID-19. The overall study: The cDNA or gDNA used as material had been derived from T cells, B-cell-depleted T cells, or PBMCs.

Participants were aged roughly 18 to 90 years, lived in 24 US areas, and enrolled virtually. From germline, CDR1 is SGHVS and CDR2 FNYEAQ. There are 15 residues in the CDR3. V shed 6 bases, J shed 2 bases, and the junction held 6 bases outside the gene matches. The chain combines TRBV7-6 with TRBJ2-7; TRBD2 matches at 11 bases. The TCR sequence derives from a woman in her thirties who had recovered from COVID-19. Input material: PBMCs or T cells enriched from blood (not recorded which). CDR3 amino acids: CASSFGTSGTYEQYF. CDR3 DNA sequence: TGTGCCAGCAGTTTCGGGACTAGCGGTACCTACGAGCAGTACTTC.